This T cell receptor beta chain was captured in a study of regulatory T cells in long-lasting Graves disease. iRepertoire HTBI primers and Arm-PCR of CDR3 regions built TCR beta libraries. Original handling: Detected in the samples were over 55 TRBV and approximately 14 TRBJ segments. TCRdb ran MiXCR on the multiplex PCR reads and lists one entry per CDR3 protein. The authors' filters were not applied to this entry. In the table there are 350,000 to 500,000 distinct CDR3 sequences, 21% of which are singletons. This clonotype was seen repeatedly, ten times or more. The antigen is undetermined. Regarding the study as a whole: Persistent disease was associated with favored TRBV28 usage and with favored use of TRBJ1-2 and TRBJ2-5.

Noted time point: persistent/refractory GD, antithyroid drugs over 5 years with positive TRAb. RNA from PBMCs was the source of the TCR library. The CDR3 extends over 13 amino acids. V was trimmed by 8 bases and J by 1 base, leaving 10 bases between them. Germline V gene lookup returns CDR1 KGHDR and CDR2 SFDVKD. The chain is built from TRBV24-1 and TRBJ1-1; D is ambiguous. The clonotype originates from a female donor with Graves disease. The sample was peripheral blood mononuclear cells (PBMCs), taken when the disease was refractory, from a patient treated with antithyroid drugs. DNA for the CDR3: TGTGCCACCACTTACACAGAGAACACTGAAGCTTTCTTT. Amino acid sequence: CATTYTENTEAFF.